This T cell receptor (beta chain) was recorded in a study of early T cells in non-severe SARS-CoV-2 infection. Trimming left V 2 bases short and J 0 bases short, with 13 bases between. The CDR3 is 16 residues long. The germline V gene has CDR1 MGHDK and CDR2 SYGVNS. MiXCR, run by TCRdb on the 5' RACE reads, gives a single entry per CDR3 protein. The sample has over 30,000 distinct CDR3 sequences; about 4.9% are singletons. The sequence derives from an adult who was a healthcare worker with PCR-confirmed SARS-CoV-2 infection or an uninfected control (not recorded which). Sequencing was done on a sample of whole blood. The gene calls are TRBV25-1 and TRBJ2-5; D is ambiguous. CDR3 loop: CASSEGRTAYQETQYF. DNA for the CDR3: TGTGCCAGCAGTGAAGGCCGGACCGCGTACCAAGAGACCCAGTACTTC.